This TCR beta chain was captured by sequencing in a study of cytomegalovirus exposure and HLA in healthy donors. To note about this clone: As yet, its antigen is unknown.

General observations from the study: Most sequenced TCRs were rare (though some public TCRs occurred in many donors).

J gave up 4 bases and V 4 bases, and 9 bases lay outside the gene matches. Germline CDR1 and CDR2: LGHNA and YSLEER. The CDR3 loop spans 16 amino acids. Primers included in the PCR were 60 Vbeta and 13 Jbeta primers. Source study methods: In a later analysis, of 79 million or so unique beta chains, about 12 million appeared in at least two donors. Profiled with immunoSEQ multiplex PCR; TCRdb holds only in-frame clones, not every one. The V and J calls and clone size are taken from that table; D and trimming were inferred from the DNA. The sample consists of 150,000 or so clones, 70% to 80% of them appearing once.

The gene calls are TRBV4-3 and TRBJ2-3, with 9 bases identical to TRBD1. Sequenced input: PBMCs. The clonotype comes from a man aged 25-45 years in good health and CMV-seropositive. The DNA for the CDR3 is TGCGCCAGCAGCCGGGGACAGGGTTTCTCCGCAGATACGCAGTATTTT. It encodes CASSRGQGFSADTQYF.